The 22 T cell receptor beta chains listed next were all sequenced from one sample in a study of blood T cells in healthy people across ages. Primed by a sample-barcoded 5' primer and a J-beta primer mix, a second PCR proceeded for about 7 to 12 cycles. TCRdb itself ran the 5' RACE reads through MiXCR, one entry per CDR3 protein. Among approximately 830,000 distinct CDR3 sequences listed, less than 80% were seen once. Source material: blood. The receptor source for this set is a man aged 25-40 years in good health.

This clonotype was seen ten or more times. This chain links TRBV7-9 with TRBJ2-7; D is uncertain. In germline, CDR1 is SEHNR, CDR2 FQNEAQ (reference sequence). The CDR3 contains 12 residues. The V and J ends lost 4 bases and 2 bases respectively, with 6 bases between them. The chain's CDR3 is CASSSPAYEQYF. In DNA, the CDR3 is TGTGCCAGCAGCTCCCCTGCCTACGAGCAGTACTTC.

This clonotype has only a few counts. This chain uses TRBV7-2 with TRBJ2-7, with TRBD2 matching over 11 bases. CDR3 size: 15 residues. The V segment lost 5 bases and the J segment 7 bases; nucleotides outside the gene matches: 10. Germline V gene lookup returns CDR1 SGHTA and CDR2 FQGNSA. The CDR3 sequence is CASSPGLAGAREQYF. The CDR3, as DNA: TGTGCCAGCAGCCCAGGACTAGCGGGTGCCCGAGAGCAGTACTTC.

The chain combines TRBV4-3 with TRBJ2-3; D remains unclear. The CDR3 loop spans 17 amino acids. V dropped 3 bases and J dropped 0 bases, with 16 bases sitting between them. Per germline, CDR1 LGHNA and CDR2 YSLEER. This chain's CDR3 is CASSQDGTPGSTDTQYF. CDR3 coding DNA: TGCGCCAGCAGCCAGGATGGAACACCAGGCAGCACAGATACGCAGTATTTT.

The chain joins TRBV11-2 to TRBJ2-1; 7 bases map to TRBD1. CDR3 length equals 15 residues. Unmatched junction bases numbered 8, after V lost 5 bases and J lost 4 bases. Germline values: CDR1 SGHAT, CDR2 FQNNGV. In DNA, the CDR3 is TGTGCCAGCAGCCCCAGTAGGGGGCCGTACAATGAGCAGTTCTTC. Translating gives CASSPSRGPYNEQFF. Looking up the rest from reference TRBV11-2 and TRBJ2-1 gives the full variable domain: EAGVAQSPRYKIIEKRQSVAFWCNPISGHATLYWYQQILGQGPKLLIQFQNNGVVDDSQLPKDRFSAERLKGVDSTLKIQPAKLEDSAVYLCASSPSRGPYNEQFFGPGTRLTVL.

J is TRBJ2-4 and V is TRBV5-5; TRBD1 matches at 7 bases. Looked up from germline, CDR1 is SGHKS and CDR2 is YYEKEE (reference sequence). This CDR3 is 15 amino acids long. J lost 7 bases, V lost 4 bases, and 11 bases had no gene match. CDR3 region: CASSPSGTVINIQYF. The CDR3 coding sequence is TGTGCCAGCAGCCCGAGTGGGACAGTGATTAACATTCAGTACTTC.

This chain joins TRBV20-1 and TRBJ2-7, with 7 bases aligning to TRBD1. The V gene's germline CDR1 is DFQATT and CDR2 SNEGSKA (reference sequence). Germline trimming cut 6 bases from V and 1 base from J; bases unmatched to any gene: 9. This CDR3 spans 14 amino acids. For the CDR3, the DNA is TGCAGTGCCCCAGACAGGGAGCAATCCTACGAGCAGTACTTC. It encodes CSAPDREQSYEQYF.

The gene calls are TRBV29-1 and TRBJ2-5, with 10 bases lining up with TRBD1. The CDR3 totals 14 residues. CDR1 is SQVTM and CDR2 is ANQGSEA in the germline V gene. V dropped 3 bases and J dropped 4; count of bases not matched to a gene: 5. The CDR3: CSVEDRGEVETQYF. The CDR3 DNA reads TGCAGCGTTGAGGACAGGGGGGAAGTAGAGACCCAGTACTTC.

Worth noting for this clonotype: One junction end disagrees with the germline gene, perhaps due to a read error. The rearrangement joins TRBV2 to TRBJ2-3, with D possibly being TRBD1 (6 bases). The CDR3 contains 11 residues. CDR1 SNHLY and CDR2 FYNNEI come from the germline V gene. The CDR3 sequence: CASSAGATGYF. For the CDR3, the DNA is TGCGCCAGCAGCGCAGGGGCCACCGGGTATTTT.

V is TRBV10-3 and J is TRBJ2-1; D may be TRBD1 or TRBD2 (7 bases each). The V gene's germline CDR1 is ENHRY and CDR2 SYGVKD. The CDR3 is 12 amino acids. Trimming took 11 bases from V and 3 from J, leaving 11 bases between them. The chain's CDR3 is CAAGDSYNEQFF. Here the CDR3 DNA reads TGTGCCGCGGGGGACAGCTACAATGAGCAGTTCTTC.

The chain uses TRBV2 and TRBJ2-4; D might be TRBD1 or TRBD2, each matching 5 bases. The J call may be mistaken, given a closer DNA end match to TRBJ2-5. CDR1 and CDR2 from the germline V gene are SNHLY and FYNNEI. CDR3 length equals 12 residues. The CDR3 DNA reads as TGTGCCAGCAGAAGGGGAGACGAGACCCAGTACTTC. The encoded protein is CASRRGDETQYF.

The chain joins TRBV18 to TRBJ2-6; D tentatively fits TRBD1 or TRBD2 (5 bases each). Trimming removed 3 bases at V and 0 bases at J, with 9 bases between. Germline V gene sequence: CDR1 KGHSH, CDR2 LQKENI. This CDR3 is 16 amino acids long. The CDR3 nucleotides read TGTGCCAGCTCACCGAGTGGGGGCTCTGGGGCCAACGTCCTGACTTTC. This encodes CASSPSGGSGANVLTF.

The chain has TRBV29-1 and TRBJ2-4; 8 bases line up with TRBD1. With the DNA end fitting TRBJ2-7 better, the J assignment may be wrong. Germline-derived CDR1 and CDR2 are SQVTM and ANQGSEA. CDR3 length equals 13 residues. CDR3 sequence: CSGSQGASYEQYF. CDR3 sequence (DNA): TGCAGCGGATCTCAGGGGGCTTCTTACGAGCAGTACTTC.

This rearrangement joins TRBV29-1 to TRBJ2-4; 7 bases are shared with TRBD2. The DNA end lines up better with TRBJ2-7; the J call may be wrong. Germline loops: CDR1 SQVTM, CDR2 ANQGSEA. The CDR3 loop spans 14 amino acids. CDR3 region: CSVLGGALTYEQYF. The CDR3 bases are TGCAGCGTTCTGGGAGGGGCTCTTACCTACGAGCAGTACTTC.

This clonotype appeared a few times. The gene calls are TRBV6-4 and TRBJ2-3; a weak D match, TRBD1 (5 bases). V shed 4 bases and J shed 4 bases, with 12 bases lying between them. CDR1 MRHNA and CDR2 SNTAGT come from the germline V gene. The CDR3 spans 14 residues. As DNA, the CDR3 is TGTGCCAGCAGTGTATCAAGGGGCGCAGATACGCAGTATTTT. Protein product: CASSVSRGADTQYF.

This chain links TRBV5-1 with TRBJ2-5; 9 nucleotides line up with TRBD1. Germline assignment: CDR1 SGHRS and CDR2 YFSETQ. J gave up 11 bases and V 4 bases, and 12 bases lay outside the gene matches. The CDR3 is 14 residues long. DNA for the CDR3: TGCGCCAGCAGCCAAGAACCGGGACAGGGACAGCAGTACTTC. It yields the protein CASSQEPGQGQQYF.

This clonotype was recorded a few times. The rearrangement joins TRBV5-6 to TRBJ2-1, with a tentative D call TRBD2 (5 bases). This CDR3 spans 17 amino acids. With 4 bases removed from V and 5 bases from J, the gap between germline ends came to 22 bases. Germline V gives CDR1 SGHDT, CDR2 YYEEEE. CDR3 DNA sequence: TGTGCCAGCAGCCACCAACTAGGTAATACGTTTAACAATGAGCAGTTCTTC. This gives the protein CASSHQLGNTFNNEQFF.

Points on this clonotype: Its ends do not fully match the called genes, so a read error is possible. CDR3 residues: CASSQDMTGGFSSGNTVYF. Here the CDR3 DNA reads TGCGCCAGCAGCCAAGACATGACAGGGGGATTCAGCTCTGGAAACACCGTATATTTT. V gene TRBV4-3 combines with J gene TRBJ1-3; 9 bases are a match to TRBD1. CDR1 LGHNA and CDR2 YSLEER come from the germline V gene. The CDR3 spans 19 residues.

The chain is built from TRBV27 and TRBJ2-7, with D perhaps TRBD1 (7 bases). V was pared by 5 bases and J by 3 bases, with 17 bases between. The germline CDR1 and CDR2 sequences are MNHEY and SMNVEV (reference sequence). The CDR3 sequence is 15 residues long. DNA of the CDR3: TGTGCCAGCAGTGTCTTTGCAGGGGGAGGCTACGAGCAGTACTTC. This codes for CASSVFAGGGYEQYF.

The rearrangement joins TRBV7-2 to TRBJ2-3, with unresolved D. The CDR3 is made up of 14 amino acids. CDR1 SGHTA and CDR2 FQGNSA come from the germline V gene. Deletions cut 10 bases from V and 2 bases from J, with 16 bases between. CDR3 sequence: CATEENRVTDTQYF. The CDR3 nucleotides are TGTGCCACCGAAGAAAACCGCGTCACAGATACGCAGTATTTT.

V is TRBV20-1 and J is TRBJ2-1, with D perhaps TRBD2 (5 bases). Germline V gives CDR1 DFQATT, CDR2 SNEGSKA (reference sequence). The CDR3 runs 14 residues. The V end was cut by 1 base, the J end by 7 bases, with 14 bases between. The chain's CDR3 is CSARGPGVVNEQFF. The CDR3 bases are TGCAGTGCTAGAGGGCCCGGGGTGGTAAATGAGCAGTTCTTC.

There are a few counts of this clonotype. The rearrangement links TRBV10-3 to TRBJ1-6; TRBD1 matches at 7 bases. Germline V gives CDR1 ENHRY, CDR2 SYGVKD. The CDR3 runs 13 residues. Trimming took 6 bases from V and 8 from J; bases not matched to a gene: 4. Written as DNA, the CDR3 is TGTGCCATCAGAGACAGGGTCGATTCACCCCTCCACTTT. Amino acids: CAIRDRVDSPLHF.

The chain has TRBV6-5 and TRBJ2-5, with TRBD2 as a possible D gene (6 bases). V gave up 6 bases and J gave up 7 bases, with 15 bases separating them. This CDR3 comprises 13 residues. Germline V gene sequence: CDR1 MNHEY, CDR2 SVGAGI. The CDR3 spells CASSGAGKGTQYF. CDR3 in DNA: TGTGCCAGCAGCGGTGCGGGAAAGGGGACCCAGTACTTC.